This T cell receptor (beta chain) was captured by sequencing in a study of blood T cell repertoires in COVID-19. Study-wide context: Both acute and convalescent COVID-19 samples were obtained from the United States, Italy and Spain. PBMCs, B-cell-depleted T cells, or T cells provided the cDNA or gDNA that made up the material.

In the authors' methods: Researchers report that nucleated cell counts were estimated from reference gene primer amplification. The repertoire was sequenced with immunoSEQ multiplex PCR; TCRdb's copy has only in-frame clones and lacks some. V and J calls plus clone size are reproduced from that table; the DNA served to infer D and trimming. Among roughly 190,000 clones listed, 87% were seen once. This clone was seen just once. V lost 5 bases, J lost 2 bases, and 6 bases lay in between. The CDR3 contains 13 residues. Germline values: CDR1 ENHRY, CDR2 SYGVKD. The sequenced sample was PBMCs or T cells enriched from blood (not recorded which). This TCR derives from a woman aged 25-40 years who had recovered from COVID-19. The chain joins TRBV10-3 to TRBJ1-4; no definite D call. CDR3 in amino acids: CAISRETNEKLFF. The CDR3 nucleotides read TGTGCCATCAGTCGCGAGACTAATGAAAAACTGTTTTTT.